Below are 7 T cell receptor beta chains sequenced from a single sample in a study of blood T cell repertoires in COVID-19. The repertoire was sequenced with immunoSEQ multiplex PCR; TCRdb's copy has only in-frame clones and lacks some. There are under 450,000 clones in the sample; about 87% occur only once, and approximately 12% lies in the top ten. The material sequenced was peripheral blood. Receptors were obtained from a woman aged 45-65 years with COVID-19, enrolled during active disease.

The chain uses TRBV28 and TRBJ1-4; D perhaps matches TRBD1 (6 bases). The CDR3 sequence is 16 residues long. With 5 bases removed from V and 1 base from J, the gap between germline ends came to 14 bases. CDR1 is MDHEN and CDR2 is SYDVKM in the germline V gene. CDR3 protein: CASSPPRTVTNEKLFF. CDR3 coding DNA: TGTGCCAGCAGTCCTCCTCGGACAGTAACTAATGAAAAACTGTTTTTT.

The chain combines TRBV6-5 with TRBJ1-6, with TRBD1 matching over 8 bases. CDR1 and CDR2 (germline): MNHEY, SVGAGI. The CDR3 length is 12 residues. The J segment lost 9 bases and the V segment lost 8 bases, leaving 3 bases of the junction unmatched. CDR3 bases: TGTGCCAGCCAACAGGGGGGTTCACCCCTCCACTTT. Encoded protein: CASQQGGSPLHF.

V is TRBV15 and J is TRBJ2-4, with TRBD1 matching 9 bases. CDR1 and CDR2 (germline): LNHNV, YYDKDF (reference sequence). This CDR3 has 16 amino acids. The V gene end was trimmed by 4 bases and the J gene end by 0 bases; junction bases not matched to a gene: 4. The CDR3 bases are TGTGCCACCAGCATGGGACAGGGTCTAGCCAAAAACATTCAGTACTTC. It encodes CATSMGQGLAKNIQYF.

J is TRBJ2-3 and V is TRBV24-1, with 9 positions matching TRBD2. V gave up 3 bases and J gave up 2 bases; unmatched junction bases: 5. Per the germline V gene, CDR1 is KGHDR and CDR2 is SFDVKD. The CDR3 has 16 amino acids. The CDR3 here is CATSDPIAGDTDTQYF. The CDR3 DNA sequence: TGTGCCACCAGTGATCCCATAGCGGGGGACACAGATACGCAGTATTTT.

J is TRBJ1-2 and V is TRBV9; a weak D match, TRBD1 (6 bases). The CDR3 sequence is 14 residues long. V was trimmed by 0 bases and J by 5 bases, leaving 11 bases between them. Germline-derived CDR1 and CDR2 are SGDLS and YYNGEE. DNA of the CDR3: TGTGCCAGCAGCGTAGCTGGGGGCCGATATGGCTACACCTTC. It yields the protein CASSVAGGRYGYTF. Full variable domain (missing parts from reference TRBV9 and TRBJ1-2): DSGVTQTPKHLITATGQRVTLRCSPRSGDLSVYWYQQSLDQGLQFLIQYYNGEERAKGNILERFSAQQFPDLHSELNLSSLELGDSALYFCASSVAGGRYGYTFGSGTRLTVV.

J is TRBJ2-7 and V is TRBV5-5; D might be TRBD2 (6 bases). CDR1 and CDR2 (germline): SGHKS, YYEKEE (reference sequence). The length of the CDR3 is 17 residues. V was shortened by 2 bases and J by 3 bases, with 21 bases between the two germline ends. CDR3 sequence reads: CASSLAPYHRGSYEQYF. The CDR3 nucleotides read TGTGCCAGCAGCTTAGCACCCTACCATCGGGGGAGCTACGAGCAGTACTTC.

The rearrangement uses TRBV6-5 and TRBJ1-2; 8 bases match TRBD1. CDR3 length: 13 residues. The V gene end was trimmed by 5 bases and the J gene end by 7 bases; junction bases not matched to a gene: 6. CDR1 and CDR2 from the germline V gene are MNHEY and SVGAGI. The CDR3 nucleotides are TGTGCCAGCAGTCCCGGACAGGGAACTGGCTACACCTTC. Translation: CASSPGQGTGYTF.